The rows below give T cell receptor beta chains drawn from one sample of a study of shared clonotypes between healthy human individuals. Using immunoSEQ multiplex PCR, the repertoire was profiled, and TCRdb retains in-frame clones only, with some absent. The sample gives approximately 2,300,000 clones, 80% to 95% of which show up once; more than 0.35% is in the top ten. The sequenced material came from naive CD4+ T cells from PBMCs. These receptors originate from a man aged 18-30 years in good health. Some clones in this sample may be carry-over from other donors' samples. CDR3s leave out the opening cysteine and the closing phenylalanine or tryptophan.

TRBV12-5	TRBJ1-1	12	ASGLGTANTEAF
TRBV5-1	TRBJ2-7	13	ASSSIADGSYEQY
TRBV5-1	TRBJ2-2	14	ASSLIAGVDTGELF
TRBV2	TRBJ2-3	11	ASSGRPTDTQY
TRBV28	TRBJ1-5	14	ASSLVAGGFNQPQH
TRBV30	TRBJ2-3	13	AWGLSTGSTDTQY
TRBV6-5	TRBJ1-2	9	ASSSLTSRT
TRBV11-2	TRBJ1-1	12	ASSLTRAYTEAF
TRBV6-1	TRBJ1-2	11	ASSEKSLYGYT
TRBV5-4	TRBJ2-4	13	ASSLAGGVKDIQY
TRBV9	TRBJ1-2	11	ASSLTGWEGYT
TRBV5-1	TRBJ2-1	13	ASSWVSSGSNEQF
TRBV7-9	TRBJ2-5	9	ASSNGETQY
TRBV14	TRBJ1-1	15	ASSQVVPDRANTEAF
TRBV7-3	TRBJ2-6	15	ASSPTPGVAGANVLT
TRBV5-4	TRBJ2-1	15	ASSLGGASGSYNEQF
TRBV11-3	TRBJ1-3	14	ASSRGVGSSGNTIY
TRBV7-3	TRBJ1-5	19	ASSLKSHPRRGRGGNQPQH
TRBV7-9	TRBJ2-1	15	ASSLVATSGGYNEQF
TRBV7-9	TRBJ2-7	13	ASSEGTSGRFEQY
TRBV19	TRBJ1-5	13	ASSNNGLGNQPQH
TRBV9	TRBJ2-1	14	ASSVGFLLGSTEQF
TRBV4-1	TRBJ1-2	12	ASSQERGTYGYT
TRBV7-9	TRBJ1-3	14	ASSSPDRGSGNTIY
TRBV4-1	TRBJ2-1	15	ASSQPKLAGGLDEQF
TRBV4-1	TRBJ1-2	12	ASSQVGQVGGYT
TRBV27	TRBJ2-1	13	ASSPTSGKWHEQF
TRBV10-3	TRBJ2-1	9	ATAAANEQF
TRBV5-1	TRBJ1-2	13	ASSLSAGGNYGYT
TRBV29-1	TRBJ2-7	10	SVRTGGNEQY
TRBV5-4	TRBJ2-7	12	ASSLDPGSYEQY
TRBV5-1	TRBJ1-2	13	ASSPGGGVGYGYT
TRBV5-1	TRBJ2-6	14	ASSLSTGSGANVLT
TRBV11-3	TRBJ2-3	11	ASSLGVVNTQY
TRBV19	TRBJ2-3	13	ASSMGTSRTDTQY
TRBV28	TRBJ1-5	13	ASSLPSGDYQPQH
TRBV29-1	TRBJ2-5	10	SVGTSGETQY
TRBV15	TRBJ2-7	12	ATSREAGAYEQY
TRBV19	TRBJ1-4	12	ASSIIRGSEKLF
TRBV28	TRBJ2-7	13	ASSLGGGGGREQY
TRBV7-3	TRBJ2-7	11	ASSLGILYEQY
TRBV7-8	TRBJ1-5	10	ASSPELSPVN
TRBV7-6	TRBJ2-7	10	ASSLKGYEQY
TRBV7-2	TRBJ2-5	13	ASSLIGGFQETQY
TRBV28	TRBJ2-7	13	ASSPPPGQLSEQY
TRBV5-4	TRBJ2-3	12	ASSSGTGADTQY
TRBV5-3	TRBJ2-3	18	ARSPGRVTGRGLGSDTQY
TRBV5-4	TRBJ2-5	13	ASSSGGGVQETQY
TRBV6-4	TRBJ2-3	14	ASSGSLAEGTDTQY
TRBV28	TRBJ1-6	12	ASSESSYNSPLH
TRBV7-9	TRBJ2-4	15	ASSLQTGDLAKNIQY
TRBV6-5	TRBJ2-7	12	ASSRRYREGEQY